These 4 T cell receptor beta chains were all obtained from the same sample, sequenced in a study of T cell changes during pregnancy in multiple sclerosis (dated by TCRdb to between 2018 and 2020). Libraries were prepared through the immunoSEQ multiplex PCR assay. TCRdb took over this immuneACCESS table, retaining in-frame rearrangements with V and J assigned. Such tables are incomplete; in checked studies, under half of the missing clones stem from an unresolved V gene, and the remainder is unexplained. Recorded for this sample are approximately 94,000 clones; about 90% of them occurred a single time. The ten largest clones capture roughly 2% of the sample. The material was peripheral blood, obtained after pregnancy. These receptors came from a female donor with multiple sclerosis, enrolled in a pregnancy study.

The chain joins TRBV4-2 to TRBJ2-3; possible D gene TRBD1, 5 bases. The length of the CDR3 is 13 residues. Looked up from germline, CDR1 is LGHNA and CDR2 is YNFKEQ. The V end was cut by 1 base, the J end by 5 bases, with 7 bases between. The CDR3 DNA reads TGTGCCAGCAGCCAAGCCCAGGGAGATACGCAGTATTTT. It specifies CASSQAQGDTQYF.

This clone occurred once. CDR3: CASSQEWDRGLNADTQYF. The CDR3 DNA sequence: TGCGCCAGCAGCCAAGAATGGGACAGGGGGTTGAACGCAGATACGCAGTATTTT. The chain is built from TRBV4-3 and TRBJ2-3; TRBD1 aligns across 11 bases. CDR1 LGHNA and CDR2 YSLEER come from the germline V gene. V was clipped by 0 bases and J by 4 bases; unmatched bases: 9. The CDR3 is 18 residues long.

This clone was found a few times. The chain's CDR3 is CASRFGTSYEQYF. For the CDR3, the DNA is TGTGCCAGCAGGTTTGGGACTTCCTACGAGCAGTACTTC. The genes are TRBV7-3 and TRBJ2-7; maybe TRBD2 (6 bases). Trimming shortened V by 6 bases and J by 1 base, and 10 bases separated the two germline ends. Per the germline V gene, CDR1 is SGHTA and CDR2 is FQGTGA. This CDR3 is built from 13 residues.

The chain uses TRBV27 and TRBJ2-5; 12 positions match TRBD1. The CDR3 runs to 15 residues. Germline V gives CDR1 MNHEY, CDR2 SMNVEV (reference sequence). V was pared by 6 bases and J by 5 bases, with 7 bases of the junction left unmatched. The CDR3 loop reads CASRPRDRGRETQYF. CDR3 nucleotides: TGTGCCAGCAGGCCCCGGGACAGGGGGCGGGAGACCCAGTACTTC.